This TCR beta chain is from a study of regulatory T cells in long-lasting Graves disease. Study-wide points: Persistent patients shared some 2,900 public clonotypes among themselves. Newly diagnosed patients shared fewer, at some 970.

With iRepertoire HTBI primers and Arm-PCR of CDR3 regions, TCR beta libraries were built. Each CDR3 protein is one row after TCRdb ran MiXCR on the multiplex PCR reads. This table holds under 800,000 distinct CDR3 sequences, 15% to 20% found once. Specified time point: newly diagnosed GD, antithyroid drugs for less than 3 months. The authors made the TCR library using RNA they extracted from PBMCs. This clonotype appeared a few times. As yet, its antigen is unknown. Another study also made use of these data, one on T cells in Graves' hyperthyroidism and ophthalmopathy. That publication notes: The study defined stable Graves' hyperthyroidism as no ophthalmopathy progression within 18 months. Patients were aged 18 to 65, had disease duration under 2 months, and had newly diagnosed hyperthyroidism. HTBI primers drove first-round RT-PCR of the TCR CDR3.

The TCR sequence derives from a woman in her 30s with Graves disease. Sequences were derived from peripheral blood mononuclear cells (PBMCs), sampled at new diagnosis, from a patient treated with antithyroid drugs.

The CDR3 DNA is TGTGCCAGCAGCCACAGAGGTGGTAACTACGAGCAGTACTTC. Residues: CASSHRGGNYEQYF. The rearrangement joins TRBV6-1 to TRBJ2-7; the D is unclear. Germline-derived CDR1 and CDR2 are MNHNS and SASEGT. Trimming shortened V by 6 bases and J by 3 bases, and 15 bases separated the two germline ends. This CDR3 region has 14 residues.